The 7 T cell receptor beta chains below were found in one sample sequenced in a study of vaccination and CD4 T cells after COVID-19. Indicated treatment: approximately nine-day PBMC culture with coronavirus spike peptide pools or control peptides (ViraFEST assay). Their target antigens are unknown. An Oncomine TCR Beta short-read assay was used to sequence the DNA from cultured CD4+ T cells. From the PCR reads, TCRdb called clonotypes with MiXCR, one entry per CDR3 protein. The data show some 13,000 distinct CDR3 sequences, with about 30% seen just once and around 10% held by the top ten. What was sequenced was CD4+ T cells from blood, cultured in vitro. The receptors come from a human donor who had recovered from COVID-19.

This clonotype was seen only a few times. This chain links TRBV7-2 with TRBJ2-3; D is unresolved. This CDR3 contains 15 residues. Looked up from germline, CDR1 is SGHTA and CDR2 is FQGNSA. The V and J ends lost 0 bases and 0 bases respectively, with 7 bases between them. The CDR3 DNA is TGTGCCAGCAGCTTAGCGGCGGCTAGCACAGATACGCAGTATTTT. It encodes CASSLAAASTDTQYF.

This chain links TRBV7-2 with TRBJ2-3; D unresolved. The CDR3 runs 13 residues. Germline V gives CDR1 SGHTA, CDR2 FQGNSA. V lost 3 bases, J lost 6 bases, and 10 bases lay in between. The CDR3 loop is CASSFRKLDTQYF. The CDR3 DNA is TGTGCCAGCAGCTTTCGCAAGTTGGATACGCAGTATTTT.

The chain carries TRBV20-1 and TRBJ2-1, with TRBD2 identical over 13 bases. CDR1 and CDR2 from the germline V gene are DFQATT and SNEGSKA (reference sequence). The CDR3 covers 14 residues. Trimming cost V 1 base and J 10 bases; bases outside gene matches: 4. The CDR3 region is CSARVGLAGDEQFF. The CDR3 DNA reads as TGCAGTGCTAGAGTCGGACTAGCGGGAGACGAGCAGTTCTTC.

CDR3 bases: TGTGCCATCAAAGGACGAGGCGGGCCGTCCTACAATGAGCAGTTCTTC. Residues: CAIKGRGGPSYNEQFF. The chain has TRBV10-3 and TRBJ2-1; perhaps TRBD2 as D (5 bases). Germline V gene sequence: CDR1 ENHRY, CDR2 SYGVKD. The CDR3 has 16 amino acids. Trimming shortened V by 7 bases and J by 1 base, and 17 bases separated the two germline ends.

This clonotype was counted between two and nine times. The chain employs TRBV11-3 and TRBJ2-1; 9 positions match TRBD2. CDR3 length equals 17 residues. V gave up 5 bases and J gave up 7 bases; unmatched junction bases: 15. CDR1 and CDR2 (germline): SGHNT, YENEEA. The CDR3: CASSRTNEGLAPNEQFF. In nucleotides, the CDR3 is TGTGCCAGCAGCCGAACAAACGAAGGACTAGCGCCGAATGAGCAGTTCTTC.

This clonotype was recorded a few times. The chain uses TRBV20-1 and TRBJ1-6, with TRBD1 as a possible D gene (5 bases). Trimming cost V 0 bases and J 8 bases, with 17 bases left between them. This CDR3 has 16 residues. Germline V gene sequence: CDR1 DFQATT, CDR2 SNEGSKA (reference sequence). As DNA, the CDR3 is TGCAGTGCTAGAGATCCCCGGGGCAGTCACCATTCACCCCTCCACTTT. Translated: CSARDPRGSHHSPLHF.

The table lists this clonotype with a count of one. The chain combines TRBV28 with TRBJ1-3; no clear D. The germline V gene has CDR1 MDHEN and CDR2 SYDVKM. Trimming stripped 2 bases from V and 4 bases from J, with 18 bases between. The CDR3 sequence is 17 residues long. CDR3: CASSLSLWGTVGNTIYF. The CDR3 coding sequence is TGTGCCAGCAGTTTAAGTCTATGGGGTACCGTGGGAAACACCATATATTTT.